These 29 T cell receptor beta chains were all obtained from the same sample, sequenced in a study of T cells in Graves' hyperthyroidism and ophthalmopathy. It was RNA transcripts that yielded the amplified TCR beta CDR3 regions. The HTBI primer set was used in a first-round RT-PCR of the TCR CDR3. Using its own MiXCR run on the multiplex PCR reads, TCRdb lists one record per CDR3 protein. In the table there are 400,000 to 600,000 distinct CDR3 sequences, around 20% of which are singletons. The sample was blood. The receptors were sampled from a man aged 18 to 29 with Graves' hyperthyroidism.

This clonotype was detected many times. The chain's CDR3 is CASSPDTGYYEQYF. Written as DNA, the CDR3 is TGTGCCAGCAGCCCCGATACGGGCTACTACGAGCAGTACTTC. The rearrangement links TRBV2 to TRBJ2-7; the D is unclear. V was shortened by 6 bases and J by 3 bases, with 15 bases between the two germline ends. CDR3 length: 14 residues. Germline lookup yields CDR1 SNHLY and CDR2 FYNNEI. Drawing the rest from reference TRBV2 and TRBJ2-7, the complete variable domain is EPEVTQTPSHQVTQMGQEVILRCVPISNHLYFYWYRQILGQKVEFLVSFYNNEISEKSEIFDDQFSVERPDGSNFTLKIRSTKLEDSAMYFCASSPDTGYYEQYFGPGTRLTVT.

The gene calls are TRBV5-1 and TRBJ1-1; no firm D call. The CDR3 is 14 residues long. Trimming left V 3 bases short and J 2 bases short, with 11 bases between. CDR1 is SGHRS and CDR2 is YFSETQ in the germline V gene. CDR3 DNA: TGCGCCAGCAGCTCCGACACGACTAACACTGAAGCTTTCTTT. Protein product: CASSSDTTNTEAFF.

This clonotype was found many times. This chain uses TRBV6-2 or TRBV6-3 with TRBJ1-5; D is ambiguous. With 8 bases removed from V and 1 base from J, the gap between germline ends came to 12 bases. The CDR3 length is 14 residues. Germline lookup yields CDR1 MNHEY and CDR2 SVGEGT. As DNA, the CDR3 is TGTGCCAGCCACGACGCGGGGAGCAATCAGCCCCAGCATTTT. It is translated as CASHDAGSNQPQHF.

V usage is TRBV10-3 and J usage is TRBJ1-1; D ambiguous. CDR3 size: 12 residues. The V end lost 7 bases, the J end lost 4 bases, and 10 bases lay between the germline ends. Germline V lookup: CDR1 ENHRY, CDR2 SYGVKD. The CDR3 reads CAINSGSTEAFF. As DNA, the CDR3 is TGTGCCATCAACTCTGGCAGCACTGAAGCTTTCTTT.

This clonotype appeared many times. The chain combines TRBV6-1 with TRBJ1-2, with D maybe TRBD1 (6 bases). The CDR3 is 13 amino acids. Germline loops: CDR1 MNHNS, CDR2 SASEGT. Trimming shortened V by 3 bases and J by 5 bases, and 10 bases separated the two germline ends. Written as DNA, the CDR3 is TGTGCCAGCAGTGACGGACAGCCTTATGGCTACACCTTC. It encodes CASSDGQPYGYTF.

This clonotype came up many times. The chain couples TRBV6-1 to TRBJ2-7; D might be TRBD2 (5 bases). The germline V gene encodes CDR1 MNHNS and CDR2 SASEGT. Between the trimmed V and J ends, which lost 6 bases and 2 bases, there was a span of 14 bases. The CDR3 has 14 amino acids. The CDR3 nucleotides are TGTGCCAGCAGGGACTGGAATTCACCCTACGAGCAGTACTTC. It yields the protein CASRDWNSPYEQYF.

This chain joins TRBV6-5 and TRBJ1-5, with D unclear. Per germline, CDR1 MNHEY and CDR2 SVGAGI. V was clipped by 0 bases and J by 7 bases, with 19 bases between them. This CDR3 has 17 amino acids. This CDR3 is CASSYSRQIRTGQPQHF. In nucleotides, the CDR3 is TGTGCCAGCAGTTACTCGCGCCAAATACGAACTGGGCAGCCCCAGCATTTT.

This clonotype showed up many times. This sequence joins TRBV2 and TRBJ1-3; D might be TRBD1 (5 bases). Germline V lookup: CDR1 SNHLY, CDR2 FYNNEI. Deletions cut 3 bases from V and 0 bases from J, with 9 bases between. The CDR3 is made up of 15 amino acids. The CDR3 nucleotides are TGTGCCAGCAGTGACACAGGACTCTCTGGAAACACCATATATTTT. It yields the protein CASSDTGLSGNTIYF.

This rearrangement joins TRBV20-1 to TRBJ2-5; D is perhaps TRBD1 (5 bases). Looked up from germline, CDR1 is DFQATT and CDR2 is SNEGSKA (reference sequence). The CDR3 has 15 residues. V lost 4 bases and J 2 bases, leaving 17 bases between the germline ends. CDR3 in amino acids: CSAKTLDRTQETQYF. DNA for the CDR3: TGCAGTGCTAAGACCCTAGACAGAACTCAAGAGACCCAGTACTTC.

At least ten counts were recorded for this clonotype. The chain joins TRBV9 to TRBJ1-1, with 8 bases aligning to TRBD1. Per the germline V gene, CDR1 is SGDLS and CDR2 is YYNGEE. The CDR3 sequence is 16 residues long. With V trimmed by 4 bases and J by 1 base, 9 bases remained unmatched. The chain's CDR3 is CASSPAPGQANTEAFF. The CDR3 DNA reads as TGTGCCAGCAGCCCAGCACCGGGACAGGCGAACACTGAAGCTTTCTTT.

The sample holds many counts of this clonotype. The J gene is TRBJ1-1, the V gene TRBV19; D gene ambiguous. Germline-derived CDR1 and CDR2 are LNHDA and SQIVND (reference sequence). Deletions cut 6 bases from V and 6 bases from J, with 14 bases between. The CDR3 has 13 residues. In DNA form, the CDR3 reads TGTGCCAGTAGGAGCCTCTATGGGGCTGAAGCTTTCTTT. This sequence encodes CASRSLYGAEAFF.

Many counts were recorded for this clonotype. The chain uses TRBV10-3 and TRBJ2-7, with D perhaps matching TRBD1 (6 bases). The CDR3 totals 15 residues. Trimming took off 2 bases at V and 6 bases at J, with 17 bases between the two ends. Germline CDR1 is ENHRY and CDR2 is SYGVKD. The chain's CDR3 is CAISEANRDLGEQYF. The CDR3 coding sequence is TGTGCCATCAGTGAGGCAAACAGGGATCTCGGCGAGCAGTACTTC.

This sequence joins TRBV6-1 and TRBJ1-5; TRBD1 might be the D (6 bases). The CDR3 runs 15 residues. The germline V gene encodes CDR1 MNHNS and CDR2 SASEGT. The ends were cut back, 3 bases at V and 4 bases at J, with 13 bases in the middle. For the CDR3, the DNA is TGTGCCAGCAGTGACCGACAGGCGGGGAATCAGCCCCAGCATTTT. This gives the protein CASSDRQAGNQPQHF.

This clonotype has a count of ten or more. This chain links TRBV28 with TRBJ1-5; the D gene is possibly TRBD1 (5 bases). Trimming took off 8 bases at V and 3 bases at J, with 8 bases between the two ends. Per germline, CDR1 MDHEN and CDR2 SYDVKM. The CDR3 is 12 residues long. The CDR3 reads CASDSNNQPQHF. CDR3 bases: TGTGCCAGCGACAGTAACAATCAGCCCCAGCATTTT.

The V and J genes are TRBV11-2 and TRBJ2-5; no clear D. V dropped 5 bases and J dropped 4 bases, with 11 bases sitting between them. This CDR3 has 13 residues. Germline V gene sequence: CDR1 SGHAT, CDR2 FQNNGV. The CDR3 DNA is TGTGCCAGCAGCGCCTGGCTAGGAGAGACCCAGTACTTC. As protein: CASSAWLGETQYF.

CDR3 amino acids: CASRKTGTPYEQYF. The DNA of the CDR3 is TGTGCCAGCAGGAAGACAGGGACGCCCTACGAGCAGTACTTC. The rearrangement links TRBV6-1 to TRBJ2-7, with 7 bases identical to TRBD1. Germline lookup yields CDR1 MNHNS and CDR2 SASEGT. J lost 2 bases, V lost 6 bases, and 7 bases had no gene match. CDR3 length: 14 residues.

This clonotype has only a few counts. CDR3 DNA sequence: TGTGCCTGGAGCGTGATCAGGGGCGGGACTGAAGCTTTCTTT. Translating it yields CAWSVIRGGTEAFF. The genes are TRBV30 and TRBJ1-1; the D gene is possibly TRBD1 (6 bases). The CDR3 extends over 14 amino acids. V dropped 3 bases and J dropped 5 bases, with 16 bases sitting between them. The germline CDR1 and CDR2 sequences are GTSNPN and SVGIG (reference sequence).

This clonotype appeared a few times. Germline and junction disagree at one end, which may indicate a read error. The chain links TRBV6-1 to TRBJ1-1; perhaps TRBD1 as D (5 bases). The CDR3 totals 14 residues. Germline CDR1 MNHNS, CDR2 SASEGT. This chain's CDR3 is CAGRSGPWNTEALF. For the CDR3, the DNA is TGTGCCGGCAGATCGGGGCCGTGGAACACTGAAGCTTTATTT.

This clonotype was recorded many times. The rearrangement links TRBV24-1 to TRBJ2-7; 10 bases line up with TRBD1. Per germline, CDR1 KGHDR and CDR2 SFDVKD. The CDR3 has 15 residues. After removal of 3 bases from V and 5 bases from J, the junction contained 6 bases not matched to a gene. In nucleotides, the CDR3 is TGTGCCACCAGTGATCCGGGACAGGGGATACACGAGCAGTACTTC. The encoded protein is CATSDPGQGIHEQYF.

V and J are TRBV18 and TRBJ2-7; 8 bases fit TRBD2. This CDR3 comprises 15 residues. The V gene's germline CDR1 is KGHSH and CDR2 LQKENI. Trimming at V came to 2 bases and at J to 0 bases, leaving 3 bases not matched to a gene. CDR3 region: CASSPGGGPSYEQYF. As DNA, the CDR3 is TGTGCCAGCTCACCAGGCGGGGGGCCCTCCTACGAGCAGTACTTC. Full variable domain (missing parts from reference TRBV18 and TRBJ2-7): NAGVMQNPRHLVRRRGQEARLRCSPMKGHSHVYWYRQLPEEGLKFMVYLQKENIIDESGMPKERFSAEFPKEGPSILRIQQVVRGDSAAYFCASSPGGGPSYEQYFGPGTRLTVT.

This clonotype was counted only a few times. The CDR3: CASSTGTQGYNSPLHF. Here the CDR3 DNA reads TGTGCCAGTAGTACCGGGACACAAGGCTATAATTCACCCCTCCACTTT. V gene TRBV19 combines with J gene TRBJ1-6; a weak D match, TRBD1 (6 bases). The CDR3 has 16 amino acids. Germline lookup yields CDR1 LNHDA and CDR2 SQIVND (reference sequence). Trimming took 4 bases from V and 3 from J, leaving 13 bases between them.

This clonotype was seen ten or more times. The rearrangement links TRBV2 to TRBJ1-1, with TRBD1 as a possible D gene (5 bases). Trimming took 6 bases from V and 1 from J, leaving 9 bases between them. The CDR3 has 13 residues. The germline CDR1 and CDR2 sequences are SNHLY and FYNNEI. CDR3 loop: CASSGHPNTEAFF. The CDR3 DNA follows: TGTGCCAGCAGCGGACACCCGAACACTGAAGCTTTCTTT. Drawing the rest from reference TRBV2 and TRBJ1-1, the complete variable domain is EPEVTQTPSHQVTQMGQEVILRCVPISNHLYFYWYRQILGQKVEFLVSFYNNEISEKSEIFDDQFSVERPDGSNFTLKIRSTKLEDSAMYFCASSGHPNTEAFFGQGTRLTVV.

A word on this clonotype: One junction end does not reproduce the germline sequence, and a read error may be involved. This chain joins TRBV5-1 and TRBJ2-4; tentative D call: TRBD2 (6 bases). CDR1 and CDR2 from the germline V gene are SGHRS and YFSETQ. The CDR3 runs 14 residues. As DNA, the CDR3 is TGCGCCAGCAGCTTGGAAGGGCGGGGCGTCATTAAGTACTTC. Protein sequence: CASSLEGRGVIKYF. Filled out from reference TRBV5-1 and TRBJ2-4, the complete variable domain reads KAGVTQTPRYLIKTRGQQVTLSCSPISGHRSVSWYQQTPGQGLQFLFEYFSETQRNKGNFPGRFSGRQFSNSRSEMNVSTLELGDSALYLCASSLEGRGVIKYFGAGTRLSVL.

The chain couples TRBV2 to TRBJ1-5, with D possibly being TRBD1 (6 bases). The CDR3 has 14 amino acids. V was shortened by 6 bases and J by 5 bases, with 14 bases between the two germline ends. Germline CDR1 reads SNHLY; CDR2 reads FYNNEI. The CDR3 here is CASSKTGPYQPQHF. The CDR3 nucleotides are TGTGCCAGCAGCAAGACAGGTCCCTATCAGCCCCAGCATTTT.

This clonotype was detected a few times. The J gene is TRBJ2-2, the V gene TRBV6-4; D is perhaps TRBD1 or TRBD2 (5 bases each). This CDR3 spans 13 amino acids. The germline CDR1 and CDR2 sequences are MRHNA and SNTAGT. Deletions cut 2 bases from V and 5 bases from J, with 6 bases between. The chain's CDR3 is CASSDGTTGELFF. In DNA form, the CDR3 reads TGTGCCAGCAGTGACGGGACGACCGGGGAGCTGTTTTTT.

This rearrangement joins TRBV12-3 or TRBV12-4 to TRBJ1-1, with D possibly being TRBD1 (5 bases). Trimming left V 10 bases short and J 7 bases short, with 19 bases between. The length of the CDR3 is 13 residues. This CDR3 reads CAIAWVAGGEAFF. The DNA of the CDR3 is TGTGCCATTGCCTGGGTGGCCGGGGGTGAAGCTTTCTTT.

This clonotype was seen ten or more times. The rearrangement links TRBV12-3 or TRBV12-4 to TRBJ2-5; possibly TRBD1 for D (5 bases). Trimming took off 2 bases at V and 1 base at J, with 11 bases between the two ends. This CDR3 region has 15 residues. The CDR3 protein is CASSLIKTAQETQYF. The CDR3 bases are TGTGCCAGCAGTTTAATAAAGACAGCCCAAGAGACCCAGTACTTC.

This clonotype was detected ten times or more. The genes are TRBV9 and TRBJ2-5; 7 nucleotides agree with TRBD1. Germline V gene sequence: CDR1 SGDLS, CDR2 YYNGEE. The CDR3 spans 15 residues. The J segment lost 4 bases and the V segment lost 6 bases, leaving 12 bases of the junction unmatched. In DNA form, the CDR3 reads TGTGCCAGCACCCCAGGGGGTGGGGCAGGAGAGACCCAGTACTTC. Its protein is CASTPGGGAGETQYF.

This clonotype occurred a few times. The rearrangement uses TRBV2 and TRBJ2-7, with TRBD1 matching 7 bases. The CDR3 runs to 15 residues. V lost 4 bases to trimming and J lost 1 base; unmatched junction nucleotides: 7. Germline loops: CDR1 SNHLY, CDR2 FYNNEI. CDR3 nucleotide sequence: TGTGCCAGCAGTGTACCCCGGGACAGATCCTACGAGCAGTACTTC. Encoded protein: CASSVPRDRSYEQYF.